Here is one T cell receptor beta chain with its context. What it binds is unknown. TCRdb's table, derived via immunoSEQ multiplex PCR, lists solely in-frame clones and lacks some. The table has over 150,000 clones, roughly 88% seen once. These data come from a study of cytomegalovirus exposure and HLA in healthy donors. The CDR3 contains 15 residues. From germline, CDR1 is SGHRS and CDR2 YFSETQ. J lost 3 bases, V lost 5 bases, and 4 bases had no gene match. Study results and caveats: Reportedly, diagnosis of cytomegalovirus status by the classifier showed high specificity and sensitivity. Specificity for CMV antigens was confirmed in vitro for a few of the CMV-associated chains. The listing of fewer than 200 TCR beta chains classed them as cytomegalovirus-associated.

Separate from the roughly 700-subject first cohort, the approximately 120-subject validation cohort was the one that the donors belonged to. The sequenced material came from PBMCs. This clonotype originated in a young woman in good health and CMV-seropositive. This sequence joins TRBV5-1 and TRBJ2-1; 11 bases line up with TRBD2. The CDR3 DNA reads as TGCGCCAGCAGATTAGCGGGAGGGGTCTACAATGAGCAGTTCTTC. Protein product: CASRLAGGVYNEQFF.